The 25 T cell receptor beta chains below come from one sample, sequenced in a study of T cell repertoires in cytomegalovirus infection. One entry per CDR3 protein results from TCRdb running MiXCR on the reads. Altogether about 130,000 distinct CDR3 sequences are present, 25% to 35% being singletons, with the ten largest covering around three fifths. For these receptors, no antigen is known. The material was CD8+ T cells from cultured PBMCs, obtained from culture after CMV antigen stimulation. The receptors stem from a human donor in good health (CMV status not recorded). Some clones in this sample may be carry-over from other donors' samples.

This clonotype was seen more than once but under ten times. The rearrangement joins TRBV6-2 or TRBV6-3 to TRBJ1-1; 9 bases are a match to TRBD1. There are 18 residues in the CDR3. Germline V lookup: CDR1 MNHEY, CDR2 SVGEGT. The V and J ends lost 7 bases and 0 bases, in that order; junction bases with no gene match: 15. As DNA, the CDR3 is TGTGCCAGCACTCCGGGACAGGGCGGCCCGCGGTTGAACACTGAAGCTTTCTTT. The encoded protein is CASTPGQGGPRLNTEAFF.

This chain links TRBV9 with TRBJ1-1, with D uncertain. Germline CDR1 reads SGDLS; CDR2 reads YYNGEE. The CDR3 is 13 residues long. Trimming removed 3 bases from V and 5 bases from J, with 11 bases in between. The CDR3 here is CASSAGWGTEAFF. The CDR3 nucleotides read TGTGCCAGCAGCGCCGGGTGGGGAACTGAAGCTTTCTTT.

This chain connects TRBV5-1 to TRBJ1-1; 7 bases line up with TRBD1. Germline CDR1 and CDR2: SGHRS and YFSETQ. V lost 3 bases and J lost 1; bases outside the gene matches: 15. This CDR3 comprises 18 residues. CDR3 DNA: TGCGCCAGCAGCTCACATACAGGGGCGCGTATTGAGAACACTGAAGCTTTCTTT. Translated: CASSSHTGARIENTEAFF.

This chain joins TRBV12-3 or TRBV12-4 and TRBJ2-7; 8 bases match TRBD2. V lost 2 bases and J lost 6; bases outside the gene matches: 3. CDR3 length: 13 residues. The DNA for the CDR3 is TGTGCCAGCAGTTTATCGGCGGGAGGCGAGCAGTACTTC. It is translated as CASSLSAGGEQYF.

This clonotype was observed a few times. In DNA, the CDR3 is TGCAGCGTTGACTTCAGCGAATACATCACAGATACGCAGTATTTT. It is translated as CSVDFSEYITDTQYF. V and J are TRBV29-1 and TRBJ2-3; no clear D gene. V dropped 3 bases and J dropped 2 bases, with 15 bases sitting between them. The germline gives CDR1 SQVTM, CDR2 ANQGSEA. This CDR3 is built from 15 residues.

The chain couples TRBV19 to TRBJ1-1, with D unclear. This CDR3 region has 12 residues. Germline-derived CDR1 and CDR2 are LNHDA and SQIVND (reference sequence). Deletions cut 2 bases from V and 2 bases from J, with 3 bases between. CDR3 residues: CASSILNTEAFF. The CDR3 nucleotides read TGTGCCAGTAGTATACTCAACACTGAAGCTTTCTTT.

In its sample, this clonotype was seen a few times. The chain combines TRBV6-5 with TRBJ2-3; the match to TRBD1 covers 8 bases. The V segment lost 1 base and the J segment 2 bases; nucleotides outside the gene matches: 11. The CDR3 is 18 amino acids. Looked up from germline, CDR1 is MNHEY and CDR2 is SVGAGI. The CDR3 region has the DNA TGTGCCAGCAGTTACTACTACAGGGGGGACAGGAACACAGATACGCAGTATTTT. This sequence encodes CASSYYYRGDRNTDTQYF.

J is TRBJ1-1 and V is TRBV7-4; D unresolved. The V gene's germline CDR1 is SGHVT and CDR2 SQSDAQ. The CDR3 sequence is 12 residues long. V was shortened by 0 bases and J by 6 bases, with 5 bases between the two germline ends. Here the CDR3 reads CASSLAESEAFF. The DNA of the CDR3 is TGTGCCAGCAGCTTAGCAGAATCTGAAGCTTTCTTT.

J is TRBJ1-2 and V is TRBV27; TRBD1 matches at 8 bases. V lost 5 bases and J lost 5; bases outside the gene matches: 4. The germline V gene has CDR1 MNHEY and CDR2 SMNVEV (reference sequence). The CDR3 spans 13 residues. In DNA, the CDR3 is TGTGCCAGCAGTCTGACAGGGGTGTATGGCTACACCTTC. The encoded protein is CASSLTGVYGYTF.

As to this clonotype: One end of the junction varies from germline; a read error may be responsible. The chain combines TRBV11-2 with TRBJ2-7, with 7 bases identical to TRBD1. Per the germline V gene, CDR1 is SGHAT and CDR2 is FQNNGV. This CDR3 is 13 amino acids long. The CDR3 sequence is CASSLGQPGTADF. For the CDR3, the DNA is TGTGCCAGCAGCTTAGGCCAGCCCGGGACAGCCGACTTC. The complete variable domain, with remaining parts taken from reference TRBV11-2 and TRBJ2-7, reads EAGVAQSPRYKIIEKRQSVAFWCNPISGHATLYWYQQILGQGPKLLIQFQNNGVVDDSQLPKDRFSAERLKGVDSTLKIQPAKLEDSAVYLCASSLGQPGTADFGPGTRLTVT.

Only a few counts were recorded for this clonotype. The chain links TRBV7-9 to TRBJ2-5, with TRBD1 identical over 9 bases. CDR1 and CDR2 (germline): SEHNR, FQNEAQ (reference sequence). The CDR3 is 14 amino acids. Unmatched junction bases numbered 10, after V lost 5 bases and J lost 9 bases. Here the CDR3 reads CASSVTGGWTAQYF. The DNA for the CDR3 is TGTGCCAGCAGCGTAACAGGGGGCTGGACGGCCCAGTACTTC.

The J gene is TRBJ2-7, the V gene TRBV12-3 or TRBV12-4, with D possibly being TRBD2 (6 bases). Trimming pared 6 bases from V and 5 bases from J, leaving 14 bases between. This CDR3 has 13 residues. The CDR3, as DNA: TGTGCCAGCAGAGCCGGGCTAGCGAACGAGCAGTACTTC. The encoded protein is CASRAGLANEQYF.

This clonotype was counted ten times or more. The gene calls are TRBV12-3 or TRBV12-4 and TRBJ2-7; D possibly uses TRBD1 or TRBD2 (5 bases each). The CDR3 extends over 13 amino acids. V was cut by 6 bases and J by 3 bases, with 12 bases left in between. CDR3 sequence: CASSGDGNYEQYF. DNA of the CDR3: TGTGCCAGCAGCGGGGACGGGAACTACGAGCAGTACTTC.

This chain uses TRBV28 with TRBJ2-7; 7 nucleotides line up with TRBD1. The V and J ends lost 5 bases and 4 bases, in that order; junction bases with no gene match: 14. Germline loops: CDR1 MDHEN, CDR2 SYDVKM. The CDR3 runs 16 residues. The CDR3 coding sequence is TGTGCCAGCAGTCCTTACTTAACCGGGACAGAGTACGAGCAGTACTTC. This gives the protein CASSPYLTGTEYEQYF.

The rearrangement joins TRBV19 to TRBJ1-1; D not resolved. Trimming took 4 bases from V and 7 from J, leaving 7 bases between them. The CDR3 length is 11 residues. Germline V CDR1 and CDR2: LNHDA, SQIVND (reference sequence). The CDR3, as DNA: TGTGCCAGTAGTAGGCTCAGTGAAGCTTTCTTT. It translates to CASSRLSEAFF.

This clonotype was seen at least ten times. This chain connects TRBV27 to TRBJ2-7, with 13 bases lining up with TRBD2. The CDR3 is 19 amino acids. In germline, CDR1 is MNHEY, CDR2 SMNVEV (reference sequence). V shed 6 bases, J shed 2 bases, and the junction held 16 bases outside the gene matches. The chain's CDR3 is CASRDRGTSGGAFTYEQYF. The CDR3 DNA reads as TGTGCCAGCAGGGACAGGGGAACTAGCGGGGGGGCCTTTACCTACGAGCAGTACTTC.

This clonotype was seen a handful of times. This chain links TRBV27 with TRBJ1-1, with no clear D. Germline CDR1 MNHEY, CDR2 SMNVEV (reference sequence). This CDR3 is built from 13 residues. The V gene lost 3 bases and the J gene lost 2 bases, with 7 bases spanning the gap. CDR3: CASSFQVNTEAFF. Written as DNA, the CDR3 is TGTGCCAGCAGTTTCCAGGTCAACACTGAAGCTTTCTTT.

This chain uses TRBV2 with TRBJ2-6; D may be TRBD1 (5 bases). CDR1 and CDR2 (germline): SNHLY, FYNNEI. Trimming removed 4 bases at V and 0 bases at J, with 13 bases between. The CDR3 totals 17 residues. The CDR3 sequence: CASSAETASSGANVLTF. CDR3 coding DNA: TGTGCCAGCAGTGCGGAGACAGCTAGCTCTGGGGCCAACGTCCTGACTTTC. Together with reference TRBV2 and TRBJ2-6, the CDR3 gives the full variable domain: EPEVTQTPSHQVTQMGQEVILRCVPISNHLYFYWYRQILGQKVEFLVSFYNNEISEKSEIFDDQFSVERPDGSNFTLKIRSTKLEDSAMYFCASSAETASSGANVLTFGAGSRLTVL.

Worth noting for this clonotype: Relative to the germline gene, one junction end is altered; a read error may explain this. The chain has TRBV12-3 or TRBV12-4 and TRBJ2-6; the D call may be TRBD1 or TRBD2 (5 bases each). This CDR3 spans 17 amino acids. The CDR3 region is CASSLTGPGSGANVLAF. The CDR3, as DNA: TGTGCCAGCAGTTTAACGGGACCCGGTTCTGGGGCCAACGTCCTGGCTTTC.

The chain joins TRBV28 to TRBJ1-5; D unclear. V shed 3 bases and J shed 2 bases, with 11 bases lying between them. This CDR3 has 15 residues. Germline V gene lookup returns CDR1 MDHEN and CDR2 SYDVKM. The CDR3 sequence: CASSFGVGRNQPQHF. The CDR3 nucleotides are TGTGCCAGCAGTTTCGGCGTCGGTCGCAATCAGCCCCAGCATTTT.

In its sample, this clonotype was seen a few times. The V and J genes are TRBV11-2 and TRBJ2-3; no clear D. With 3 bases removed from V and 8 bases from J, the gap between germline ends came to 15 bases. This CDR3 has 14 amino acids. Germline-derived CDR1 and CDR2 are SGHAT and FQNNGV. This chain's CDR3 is CASSLREEARTQYF. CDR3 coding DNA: TGTGCCAGCAGCTTGAGAGAAGAGGCGCGTACGCAGTATTTT.

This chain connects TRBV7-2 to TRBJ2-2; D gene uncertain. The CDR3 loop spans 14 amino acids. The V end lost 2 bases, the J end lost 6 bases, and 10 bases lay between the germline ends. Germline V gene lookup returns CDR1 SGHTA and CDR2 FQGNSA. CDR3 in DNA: TGTGCCAGCAGCTTAAATCAAAGGGCCGGGGAGCTGTTTTTT. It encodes CASSLNQRAGELFF.

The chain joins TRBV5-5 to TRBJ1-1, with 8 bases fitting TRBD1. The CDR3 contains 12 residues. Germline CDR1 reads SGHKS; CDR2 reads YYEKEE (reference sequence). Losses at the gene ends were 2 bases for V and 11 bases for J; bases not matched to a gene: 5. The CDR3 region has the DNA TGTGCCAGCAGCTTCCCGGACAGGGAGGCTTTCTTT. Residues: CASSFPDREAFF.

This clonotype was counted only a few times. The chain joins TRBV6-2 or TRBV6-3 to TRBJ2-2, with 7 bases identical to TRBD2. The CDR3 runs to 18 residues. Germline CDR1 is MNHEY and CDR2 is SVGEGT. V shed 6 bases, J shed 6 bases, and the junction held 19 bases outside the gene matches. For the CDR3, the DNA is TGTGCCAGCAGACACAACCTCCTCTTGGGGGGGGTGGCCGGGGAGCTGTTTTTT. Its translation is CASRHNLLLGGVAGELFF.

The CDR3 region has the DNA TGTGCCAGCAGCTTATGGGCGGGGGGTATGGGAGATACGCAGTATTTT. This gives the protein CASSLWAGGMGDTQYF. The genes are TRBV7-6 and TRBJ2-3; TRBD2 aligns across 8 bases. The CDR3 is 16 residues long. From germline, CDR1 is SGHVS and CDR2 FNYEAQ. Trimming took 2 bases from V and 5 from J; bases not matched to a gene: 9.